The present T cell receptor (beta chain) was sequenced within a study of T cell repertoires in cytomegalovirus infection. As for the study in general: Through public TCR beta signatures, both CMV infection and matching HLA type were indicated. Whole-study results and caveats: The ex vivo response was dominated by HLA-C-restricted CMV-specific TCR beta clonotypes.

TCRdb re-derived calls from the reads in MiXCR, one entry per CDR3 protein. This repertoire shows hundreds of thousands of distinct CDR3 sequences, roughly a sixth found once; its top ten account for about 11%. In this sample, this clonotype turned up a few times. Its antigen is unknown. V was clipped by 0 bases and J by 1 base, with 7 bases between them. The CDR3 is made up of 14 amino acids. Germline V CDR1 and CDR2: LGHNA, YNFKEQ. V and J are TRBV4-2 and TRBJ2-7; D remains unclear. Sequencing was done on a sample of PBMCs. The receptor was isolated from a human donor in good health (CMV status not recorded). Some clones in this sample may be carry-over from other donors' samples. The CDR3 bases are TGTGCCAGCAGCCAAGATTTAGCTTCCTACGAGCAGTACTTC. This sequence encodes CASSQDLASYEQYF.